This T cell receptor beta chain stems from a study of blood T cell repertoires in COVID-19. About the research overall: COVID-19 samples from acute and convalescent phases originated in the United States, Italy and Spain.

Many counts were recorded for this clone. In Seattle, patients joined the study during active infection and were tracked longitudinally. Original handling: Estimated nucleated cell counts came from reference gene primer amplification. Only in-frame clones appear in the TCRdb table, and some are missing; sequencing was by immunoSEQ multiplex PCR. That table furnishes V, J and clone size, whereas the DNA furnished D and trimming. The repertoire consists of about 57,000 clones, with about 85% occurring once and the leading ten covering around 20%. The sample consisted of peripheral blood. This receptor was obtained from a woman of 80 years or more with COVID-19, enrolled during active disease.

CDR3 bases: TGCGCCAGCAGCTGGGACAAGTCCTATGGCTACACCTTC. Amino acids: CASSWDKSYGYTF. The rearrangement joins TRBV5-1 to TRBJ1-2, with D possibly matching TRBD1 (6 bases). The V end lost 3 bases, the J end lost 4 bases, and 10 bases lay between the germline ends. This CDR3 region has 13 residues. The germline V gene encodes CDR1 SGHRS and CDR2 YFSETQ.